These 5 T cell receptor beta chains originate from one sample sequenced in a study of blood T cell repertoires in COVID-19. Method: immunoSEQ multiplex PCR; TCRdb's copy keeps in-frame clones and lacks some. The sample consists of some 90,000 clones, 80% to 90% of them appearing once. Material: peripheral blood. Source of these receptors: a man aged 45-60 years with acute or convalescent COVID-19.

This clone was observed a handful of times. The rearrangement links TRBV7-9 to TRBJ2-1; TRBD2 might be the D (5 bases). Trimming cost V 1 base and J 3 bases, with 10 bases left between them. Germline CDR1 reads SEHNR; CDR2 reads FQNEAQ (reference sequence). The length of the CDR3 is 15 residues. CDR3 region: CASSLGSGNYNEQFF. The CDR3 DNA sequence: TGTGCCAGCAGCTTAGGATCGGGAAACTACAATGAGCAGTTCTTC.

The chain joins TRBV2 to TRBJ2-7; 7 bases fit TRBD2. This CDR3 has 18 residues. Germline CDR1 and CDR2: SNHLY and FYNNEI. The V segment lost 5 bases and the J segment 0 bases; nucleotides outside the gene matches: 16. CDR3 protein: CASSWGGNGGLSSYEQYF. CDR3 sequence (DNA): TGTGCCAGCAGTTGGGGGGGGAATGGCGGGTTATCCTCCTACGAGCAGTACTTC.

The rearrangement joins TRBV18 to TRBJ1-2; D remains unclear. The length of the CDR3 is 16 residues. Per the germline V gene, CDR1 is KGHSH and CDR2 is LQKENI. Trimming took off 2 bases at V and 5 bases at J, with 18 bases between the two ends. The chain's CDR3 is CASSPVPGGQVYGYTF. For the CDR3, the DNA is TGTGCCAGCTCACCAGTGCCAGGAGGTCAAGTATATGGCTACACCTTC.

The chain employs TRBV27 and TRBJ2-1, with 7 bases matching TRBD1. This CDR3 has 16 residues. Germline V gene sequence: CDR1 MNHEY, CDR2 SMNVEV (reference sequence). Germline trimming cut 7 bases from V and 7 bases from J; bases unmatched to any gene: 16. CDR3 DNA: TGTGCCAGCACCAATGACCTGAGGGGGCTGAGGAATGAGCAGTTCTTC. It translates to CASTNDLRGLRNEQFF.

This clone was detected once. The gene calls are TRBV7-8 and TRBJ1-1; D possibly corresponds to TRBD1 (6 bases). Looked up from germline, CDR1 is SGHVS and CDR2 is FQNEAQ. V lost 1 base and J lost 7, with 13 bases in between. The CDR3 consists of 14 residues. In nucleotides, the CDR3 is TGTGCCAGCAGCTTAGAGGACAGCCCCCTTGAAGCTTTCTTT. It codes for CASSLEDSPLEAFF.